The 32 T cell receptor beta chains given below trace back to one sample, sequenced in a study of T-cell memory formation after mild COVID-19. A single record per CDR3 protein comes from TCRdb applying MiXCR to the 5' RACE reads. The table includes 400,000 or so distinct CDR3 sequences, roughly 20% detected once. Sequencing used PBMCs or a T cell subset sorted from them (not recorded which). These receptors all come from an adult woman who had mild COVID-19 (a few samples of this study predate the infection). Cell type and time point are not known.

As DNA, the CDR3 is TGTGCCAGCAGCTTATGGACTAGCGGGGTCCCACAAGAGACCCAGTACTTC. Protein: CASSLWTSGVPQETQYF. The chain carries TRBV7-6 and TRBJ2-5; the match to TRBD2 covers 12 bases. The CDR3 is made up of 17 amino acids. Losses at the gene ends were 2 bases for V and 2 bases for J; bases not matched to a gene: 6. Per the germline V gene, CDR1 is SGHVS and CDR2 is FNYEAQ.

This clonotype was counted at least ten times. For the CDR3, the DNA is TGTGCCAGCAGCTTAGGGCCGACAGGGTATACTGAAGCTTTCTTT. Its protein is CASSLGPTGYTEAFF. The chain uses TRBV7-3 and TRBJ1-1; 7 bases fit TRBD1. Germline-derived CDR1 and CDR2 are SGHTA and FQGTGA. Trimming cost V 2 bases and J 5 bases; bases outside gene matches: 8. The CDR3 extends over 15 amino acids.

V usage is TRBV24-1 and J usage is TRBJ2-5, with 8 bases fitting TRBD1. Germline V lookup: CDR1 KGHDR, CDR2 SFDVKD. The CDR3 totals 14 residues. V dropped 4 bases and J dropped 4; count of bases not matched to a gene: 4. The CDR3 DNA sequence: TGTGCCACCAGTGACCGGACAGGGCGAGAGACCCAGTACTTC. Translating it yields CATSDRTGRETQYF.

The rearrangement uses TRBV5-5 and TRBJ1-2; D is unresolved. Germline V gene data show CDR1 as SGHKS and CDR2 as YYEKEE (reference sequence). Trimming shortened V by 0 bases and J by 3 bases, and 21 bases separated the two germline ends. The CDR3 contains 18 residues. Here the CDR3 DNA reads TGTGCCAGCAGCTTGGGACCCGGGTCTCCCACTCCGGACTATGGCTACACCTTC. The encoded protein is CASSLGPGSPTPDYGYTF.

Here the CDR3 reads CASRARGDLSSYEQYF. The CDR3 nucleotides are TGTGCCAGCAGGGCAAGAGGGGACCTAAGCTCCTACGAGCAGTACTTC. The chain recombines TRBV6-5 with TRBJ2-7; D assignment may be TRBD1 or TRBD2 (5 bases each). Deletions cut 6 bases from V and 0 bases from J, with 18 bases between. CDR3 length equals 16 residues. CDR1 and CDR2 from the germline V gene are MNHEY and SVGAGI.

The gene calls are TRBV20-1 and TRBJ2-1; D may be TRBD1 or TRBD2 (5 bases each). The V end was cut by 5 bases, the J end by 4 bases, with 12 bases between. This CDR3 region has 13 residues. Germline CDR1 is DFQATT and CDR2 is SNEGSKA (reference sequence). DNA for the CDR3: TGCAGTGCTCCCCGGGGCGGTTACAATGAGCAGTTCTTC. It is translated as CSAPRGGYNEQFF.

A word on this clonotype: Sequence at one end of the junction differs from germline and may be a read error. The chain employs TRBV2 and TRBJ2-5; the D is unclear. The CDR3 extends over 11 amino acids. Germline CDR1 SNHLY, CDR2 FYNNEI. This CDR3 reads CASSEWPVHHF. CDR3 bases: TGTGCCAGCAGTGAATGGCCCGTACACCACTTC.

The V gene is TRBV6-6, the J gene TRBJ2-2; D ambiguous. V gave up 7 bases and J gave up 0 bases, with 15 bases separating them. Germline V gene data show CDR1 as MNHNY and CDR2 as SVGAGI (reference sequence). The length of the CDR3 is 16 residues. The CDR3 DNA follows: TGTGCCAGCATTAGTGGGTTGGGCGCGAACACCGGGGAGCTGTTTTTT. Translated: CASISGLGANTGELFF.

This clonotype was seen a handful of times. The CDR3 is CASLEGTGTYGYTF. As DNA, the CDR3 is TGCGCCAGCCTTGAAGGGACAGGGACCTATGGCTACACCTTC. The chain has TRBV5-1 and TRBJ1-2; 9 positions match TRBD1. The germline gives CDR1 SGHRS, CDR2 YFSETQ. Unmatched junction bases numbered 8, after V lost 7 bases and J lost 4 bases. The CDR3 loop spans 14 amino acids.

This clonotype was seen repeatedly, ten times or more. J is TRBJ2-1 and V is TRBV20-1; 7 nucleotides align to TRBD2. The germline V gene has CDR1 DFQATT and CDR2 SNEGSKA (reference sequence). Trimming cost V 0 bases and J 0 bases; bases outside gene matches: 5. This CDR3 spans 16 amino acids. The chain's CDR3 is CSARDLGGSSYNEQFF. In DNA, the CDR3 is TGCAGTGCTAGAGATCTGGGCGGGAGCTCCTACAATGAGCAGTTCTTC.

A few counts support this clonotype. The genes are TRBV7-3 and TRBJ1-1; TRBD1 is a possible D gene (5 bases). CDR3 length: 14 amino acids. The V gene lost 3 bases and the J gene lost 1 base, with 9 bases spanning the gap. Germline loops: CDR1 SGHTA, CDR2 FQGTGA. The CDR3 DNA reads TGTGCCAGCAGCTTTGGGGGTAAGAACACTGAAGCTTTCTTT. The encoded protein is CASSFGGKNTEAFF.

The rearrangement uses TRBV12-3 or TRBV12-4 and TRBJ1-1; no clear D. Trimming stripped 7 bases from V and 0 bases from J, with 18 bases between. The CDR3 extends over 16 amino acids. CDR3 sequence reads: CASTMIGPGVNTEAFF. CDR3 DNA sequence: TGTGCCAGCACCATGATTGGCCCGGGAGTGAACACTGAAGCTTTCTTT.

J is TRBJ1-5 and V is TRBV9, with D maybe TRBD1 (5 bases). V was shortened by 1 base and J by 7 bases, with 15 bases between the two germline ends. This CDR3 contains 15 residues. The germline V gene has CDR1 SGDLS and CDR2 YYNGEE. The CDR3 is CASSVSPGVAQPQHF. The CDR3 DNA reads as TGTGCCAGCAGCGTAAGTCCGGGGGTAGCGCAGCCCCAGCATTTT.

The chain combines TRBV9 with TRBJ1-1; 10 bases match TRBD1. CDR3 length: 15 residues. The junction had 5 bases not matched to a gene; V was cut back by 4 bases and J by 2 bases. Germline V lookup: CDR1 SGDLS, CDR2 YYNGEE. The CDR3 DNA sequence: TGTGCCAGCAGCCCCCGGGACAGGGGAAACACTGAAGCTTTCTTT. Protein sequence: CASSPRDRGNTEAFF.

For this clonotype: The junction departs from the called germline gene at one end, perhaps through a read error. This chain joins TRBV4-1 and TRBJ2-1; 13 nucleotides align to TRBD2. The CDR3 totals 19 residues. CDR1 and CDR2 from the germline V gene are MGHRA and YSYEKL. CDR3 nucleotides: TGCGCCAGCAGTCAAGTGGGACTAGCGGGGAAGGGGTACTACAATGAGCAGTTCTTC. Amino acid sequence: CASSQVGLAGKGYYNEQFF.

The chain has TRBV6-5 and TRBJ2-2, with D possibly matching TRBD1 (5 bases). Germline CDR1 MNHEY, CDR2 SVGAGI. Trimming took off 8 bases at V and 4 bases at J, with 14 bases between the two ends. This CDR3 has 14 residues. The CDR3 sequence: CASLDRGGTGELFF. CDR3 nucleotides: TGTGCCAGCCTGGATAGGGGCGGCACCGGGGAGCTGTTTTTT.

The V gene is TRBV2, the J gene TRBJ1-6, with 9 bases identical to TRBD1. The germline CDR1 and CDR2 sequences are SNHLY and FYNNEI. V dropped 7 bases and J dropped 8; count of bases not matched to a gene: 3. The CDR3 extends over 13 amino acids. The CDR3 sequence is CASIRTGDSPLHF. For the CDR3, the DNA is TGTGCCAGCATAAGGACAGGGGATTCACCCCTCCACTTT.

V usage is TRBV18 and J usage is TRBJ1-1; D is uncertain. Trimming took off 5 bases at V and 4 bases at J, with 8 bases between the two ends. Germline V CDR1 and CDR2: KGHSH, LQKENI. CDR3 size: 12 residues. CDR3 DNA sequence: TGTGCCAGCTCATCAGTCAGCACTGAAGCTTTCTTT. The encoded protein is CASSSVSTEAFF. The entire variable domain, with the rest obtained from reference TRBV18 and TRBJ1-1, is as follows: NAGVMQNPRHLVRRRGQEARLRCSPMKGHSHVYWYRQLPEEGLKFMVYLQKENIIDESGMPKERFSAEFPKEGPSILRIQQVVRGDSAAYFCASSSVSTEAFFGQGTRLTVV.

This clonotype was detected only a few times. The genes are TRBV25-1 and TRBJ1-2, with D tentatively TRBD1 (5 bases). The CDR3 has 15 residues. Germline V lookup: CDR1 MGHDK, CDR2 SYGVNS. With 7 bases removed from V and 5 bases from J, the gap between germline ends came to 20 bases. CDR3 region: CASTPEEGIGYGYTF. CDR3 DNA: TGTGCCAGCACACCTGAAGAGGGGATCGGGTATGGCTACACCTTC.

This clonotype has a handful of counts. The rearrangement uses TRBV20-1 and TRBJ2-7, with D possibly TRBD2 on 7 matching bases. The CDR3 runs 14 residues. CDR1 and CDR2 from the germline V gene are DFQATT and SNEGSKA (reference sequence). Trimming left V 6 bases short and J 3 bases short, with 18 bases between. The CDR3 nucleotides are TGCAGTGCCGGGGGGCCGCTAGGGTACTACGAGCAGTACTTC. This translates into CSAGGPLGYYEQYF.

This sequence joins TRBV3-1 and TRBJ1-1; 10 nucleotides agree with TRBD1. This CDR3 has 14 amino acids. J gave up 6 bases and V 7 bases, and 8 bases lay outside the gene matches. Germline V gene lookup returns CDR1 LGHDT and CDR2 YNNKEL (reference sequence). The CDR3 DNA follows: TGTGCCAGCACCAGACAGGGGGCTATCGCTGAAGCTTTCTTT. This translates into CASTRQGAIAEAFF.

In this sample, this clonotype turned up a few times. The chain carries TRBV27 and TRBJ2-1; tentative D call: TRBD2 (6 bases). Germline loops: CDR1 MNHEY, CDR2 SMNVEV (reference sequence). V was clipped by 9 bases and J by 0 bases, with 15 bases between them. The CDR3 loop spans 15 amino acids. The chain's CDR3 is CASTPSVSSYNEQFF. CDR3 DNA sequence: TGTGCCAGTACCCCTAGCGTCAGCTCCTACAATGAGCAGTTCTTC.

This clonotype has only one observation. The rearrangement joins TRBV5-5 to TRBJ1-2; the match to TRBD1 covers 7 bases. V gave up 2 bases and J gave up 0 bases; unmatched junction bases: 10. Germline CDR1 and CDR2: SGHKS and YYEKEE (reference sequence). The CDR3 has 17 residues. CDR3 nucleotides: TGTGCCAGCAGCTTAATAGGGTCAGGGGGAACTAACTATGGCTACACCTTC. Translating it yields CASSLIGSGGTNYGYTF. The complete variable domain, with remaining parts taken from reference TRBV5-5 and TRBJ1-2, reads DAGVTQSPTHLIKTRGQQVTLRCSPISGHKSVSWYQQVLGQGPQFIFQYYEKEERGRGNFPDRFSARQFPNYSSELNVNALLLGDSALYLCASSLIGSGGTNYGYTFGSGTRLTVV.

This chain links TRBV4-3 with TRBJ2-3, with 9 positions matching TRBD2. After removal of 0 bases from V and 0 bases from J, the junction contained 10 bases not matched to a gene. The germline CDR1 and CDR2 sequences are LGHNA and YSLEER. The CDR3 contains 19 residues. The CDR3 region has the DNA TGCGCCAGCAGCCAAGAAAGCCCTTGGACTAGCGTTAGCACAGATACGCAGTATTTT. Translating gives CASSQESPWTSVSTDTQYF.

This clonotype was detected only a few times. This rearrangement joins TRBV5-6 to TRBJ2-3; D remains unclear. With 0 bases removed from V and 5 bases from J, the gap between germline ends came to 16 bases. Germline V gene sequence: CDR1 SGHDT, CDR2 YYEEEE. The CDR3 is 16 amino acids. The CDR3 sequence: CASSLERQRGKDTQYF. The CDR3 coding sequence is TGTGCCAGCAGCTTGGAGAGGCAACGAGGCAAAGATACGCAGTATTTT.

This chain uses TRBV13 with TRBJ2-2, with 12 bases fitting TRBD1. V shed 5 bases, J shed 5 bases, and the junction held 9 bases outside the gene matches. This CDR3 has 17 residues. Looked up from germline, CDR1 is PRHDT and CDR2 is FYEKMQ (reference sequence). The CDR3 is CASSIRDRGLGTGELFF. CDR3 nucleotides: TGTGCCAGCAGCATACGGGACAGGGGGCTTGGGACCGGGGAGCTGTTTTTT.

The rearrangement joins TRBV9 to TRBJ2-7, with 10 positions matching TRBD1. In germline, CDR1 is SGDLS, CDR2 YYNGEE. The junction had 8 bases not matched to a gene; V was cut back by 0 bases and J by 5 bases. This CDR3 comprises 16 residues. The CDR3 spells CASSVGPGTGVNEQYF. The CDR3 DNA is TGTGCCAGCAGCGTAGGGCCTGGGACAGGGGTGAACGAGCAGTACTTC.

The J gene is TRBJ1-4, the V gene TRBV9; D gene ambiguous. V lost 0 bases, J lost 3 bases, and 12 bases lay in between. Germline CDR1 and CDR2: SGDLS and YYNGEE. The CDR3 contains 16 residues. In DNA, the CDR3 is TGTGCCAGCAGCGTAGGCACCCTTCTCTCTAATGAAAAACTGTTTTTT. Residues: CASSVGTLLSNEKLFF.

V gene TRBV24-1 combines with J gene TRBJ2-1; perhaps TRBD2 as D (6 bases). The germline V gene has CDR1 KGHDR and CDR2 SFDVKD. The CDR3 spans 14 residues. Trimming stripped 5 bases from V and 8 bases from J, with 15 bases between. CDR3 nucleotides: TGTGCCACCAGTGGTCGGGACTTATTGGATGAGCAGTTCTTC. Its protein product is CATSGRDLLDEQFF.

Only a few counts were recorded for this clonotype. The chain carries TRBV24-1 and TRBJ2-2; tentative D call: TRBD1 (5 bases). This CDR3 comprises 14 residues. With 5 bases removed from V and 6 bases from J, the gap between germline ends came to 12 bases. From germline, CDR1 is KGHDR and CDR2 SFDVKD. CDR3 coding DNA: TGTGCCACCAGTGTAGACAGCTCCCCCGGGGAGCTGTTTTTT. It is translated as CATSVDSSPGELFF.

This rearrangement joins TRBV5-1 to TRBJ2-3, with 7 bases that match TRBD2. The CDR3 loop spans 14 amino acids. The J segment lost 0 bases and the V segment lost 5 bases, leaving 3 bases of the junction unmatched. In germline, CDR1 is SGHRS, CDR2 YFSETQ. This CDR3 reads CASRGGRSTDTQYF. Here the CDR3 DNA reads TGCGCCAGCAGGGGGGGGAGAAGCACAGATACGCAGTATTTT.

This sequence joins TRBV3-1 and TRBJ2-7; 8 bases are a match to TRBD1. Looked up from germline, CDR1 is LGHDT and CDR2 is YNNKEL (reference sequence). J was trimmed by 1 base and V by 0 bases; bases with no gene match: 8. This CDR3 region has 17 residues. Here the CDR3 reads CASSQDPPGGSSYEQYF. CDR3 DNA sequence: TGTGCCAGCAGCCAAGATCCGCCAGGGGGCTCGTCCTACGAGCAGTACTTC.